This TCR beta chain appears in the sequencing data of a study of CD8+ T cells in alopecia areata. Regarding the study as a whole: Clonality was higher in lesional than normal scalp, especially in alopecia totalis/universalis. Besides other cells, scalp samples also yield sequences of resident alphabeta T cells from normal skin. TCR sharing across patients was less clear than in mice, possibly HLA-related.

Sequencing templates came from extracted RNA that was reverse transcribed into cDNA. Assay: immunoSEQ multiplex PCR; the TCRdb copy retains only in-frame clones and omits some. This table holds roughly 130,000 clones, around 60% found once. Collected material from alopecia areata patients comprised lesional scalp punch biopsies and peripheral blood. This clone was observed a few times. Its cognate antigen is unknown. The sequences come from CD4+ T cells sorted from blood, collected at week 0. The clonotype originates from a human donor with alopecia areata.

CDR3 sequence: CASSLLAQNTQYF. The CDR3 DNA reads TGTGCCAGCAGCTTATTAGCGCAGAATACGCAGTATTTT. The V call is TRBV7-8, the J call TRBJ2-3, with D possibly TRBD2 on 5 matching bases. The CDR3 length is 13 residues. Germline V gene sequence: CDR1 SGHVS, CDR2 FQNEAQ. The V end was cut by 2 bases, the J end by 7 bases, with 10 bases between.